A single sample gave rise to the 27 T cell receptor beta chains below, sequenced in a study of T-cell memory formation after mild COVID-19. Via MiXCR, TCRdb re-called the 5' RACE reads, giving one row per CDR3 protein. Of approximately 250,000 distinct CDR3 sequences in the sample, about a sixth were seen once. The sample taken for sequencing was PBMCs or a T cell subset sorted from them (not recorded which). The receptors come from a man aged 18 to 29 who had mild COVID-19 (a few samples of this study predate the infection). Cell type and time point are not known.

This rearrangement joins TRBV23-1 to TRBJ2-7; D is ambiguous. TRBV23-1 is annotated as an ORF whose role is uncertain. The CDR3 contains 12 residues. The V and J ends lost 9 bases and 5 bases respectively, with 14 bases between them. Here the CDR3 reads CASCPQTDEQYF. As DNA, the CDR3 is TGCGCCAGTTGTCCGCAAACGGACGAGCAGTACTTC.

J is TRBJ2-5 and V is TRBV7-9, with D perhaps TRBD1 (6 bases). V was trimmed by 4 bases and J by 1 base, leaving 13 bases between them. The length of the CDR3 is 15 residues. Germline V gene lookup returns CDR1 SEHNR and CDR2 FQNEAQ (reference sequence). The CDR3 loop reads CASSSRRTVQETQYF. The CDR3 DNA is TGTGCCAGCAGCTCCAGAAGGACAGTCCAAGAGACCCAGTACTTC.

The chain couples TRBV6-6 to TRBJ1-3; 7 bases are shared with TRBD1. The junction had 8 bases not matched to a gene; V was cut back by 4 bases and J by 2 bases. Germline V gene sequence: CDR1 MNHNY, CDR2 SVGAGI (reference sequence). This CDR3 is 16 amino acids long. As DNA, the CDR3 is TGTGCCAGCAGTTTCTTACAGGGGCGGCCTGGAAACACCATATATTTT. This encodes CASSFLQGRPGNTIYF.

This clonotype showed up just a few times. DNA for the CDR3: TGTGCCAGTAGCTCACCGCGGGGGGTTAGCACAGATACGCAGTATTTT. The encoded protein is CASSSPRGVSTDTQYF. The chain carries TRBV19 and TRBJ2-3, with 8 bases aligning to TRBD2. V was clipped by 6 bases and J by 0 bases; unmatched bases: 8. The CDR3 extends over 16 amino acids. Germline CDR1 reads LNHDA; CDR2 reads SQIVND (reference sequence).

The rearrangement links TRBV5-6 to TRBJ2-5; maybe TRBD1 (5 bases). V was trimmed by 2 bases and J by 2 bases, leaving 13 bases between them. This CDR3 has 15 amino acids. Per the germline V gene, CDR1 is SGHDT and CDR2 is YYEEEE. The CDR3 DNA reads as TGTGCCAGCAGCTTCCTGGGGCGGCTTCAAGAGACCCAGTACTTC. This translates into CASSFLGRLQETQYF.

The genes are TRBV6-5 and TRBJ2-5; D uncertain. The CDR3 contains 15 residues. Trimming took off 2 bases at V and 7 bases at J, with 17 bases between the two ends. Germline values: CDR1 MNHEY, CDR2 SVGAGI. CDR3: CASSYAPLHLGTQYF. CDR3 sequence (DNA): TGTGCCAGCAGTTACGCACCACTCCATCTGGGGACCCAGTACTTC.

The chain carries TRBV25-1 and TRBJ2-2; no clear D. Trimming took 3 bases from V and 1 from J, leaving 6 bases between them. The CDR3 loop spans 14 amino acids. CDR1 is MGHDK and CDR2 is SYGVNS in the germline V gene. The CDR3 bases are TGTGCCAGCAGTGAGTCCTGGAACACCGGGGAGCTGTTTTTT. Amino acid sequence: CASSESWNTGELFF. Supplemented by reference TRBV25-1 and TRBJ2-2, the full variable domain reads EADIYQTPRYLVIGTGKKITLECSQTMGHDKMYWYQQDPGMELHLIHYSYGVNSTEKGDLSSESTVSRIRTEHFPLTLESARPSHTSQYLCASSESWNTGELFFGEGSRLTVL.

This clonotype was detected ten times or more. CDR3 protein: CASSPGVAVSSYNEQFF. CDR3 DNA sequence: TGCGCCAGCAGCCCCGGGGTAGCGGTGAGCTCCTACAATGAGCAGTTCTTC. V and J are TRBV5-1 and TRBJ2-1, with D perhaps TRBD2 (6 bases). Germline V CDR1 and CDR2: SGHRS, YFSETQ. Trimming took 4 bases from V and 0 from J, leaving 17 bases between them. The CDR3 length is 17 residues. The full variable domain, its missing parts supplied by reference TRBV5-1 and TRBJ2-1, is KAGVTQTPRYLIKTRGQQVTLSCSPISGHRSVSWYQQTPGQGLQFLFEYFSETQRNKGNFPGRFSGRQFSNSRSEMNVSTLELGDSALYLCASSPGVAVSSYNEQFFGPGTRLTVL.

This rearrangement joins TRBV9 to TRBJ2-3; tentative D call: TRBD1 (5 bases). Germline CDR1 and CDR2: SGDLS and YYNGEE. V shed 4 bases and J shed 2 bases, with 17 bases lying between them. The CDR3 totals 16 residues. Here the CDR3 DNA reads TGTGCCAGCAGCCCCCAGGCAGGGTCCATCACAGATACGCAGTATTTT. Translation: CASSPQAGSITDTQYF.

This clonotype was observed a few times. The chain joins TRBV11-1 to TRBJ1-5; 7 bases are a match to TRBD1. With 3 bases clipped from V and 8 bases from J, the junction kept 7 bases outside the gene matches. The CDR3 contains 14 residues. Germline V gene sequence: CDR1 SGHAT, CDR2 FQDESV (reference sequence). The CDR3 protein is CASSLTGQGEPQHF. CDR3 in DNA: TGTGCCAGCAGCTTGACAGGGCAAGGGGAGCCCCAGCATTTT.

This clonotype has more than one count but fewer than ten. The genes are TRBV27 and TRBJ1-2, with D hard to call. This CDR3 has 11 residues. The ends were cut back, 6 bases at V and 8 bases at J, with 10 bases in the middle. Germline CDR1 MNHEY, CDR2 SMNVEV (reference sequence). The CDR3 reads CASRATGGYTF. CDR3 bases: TGTGCCAGCAGAGCGACGGGGGGCTACACCTTC.

This clonotype was picked up a small number of times. The genes are TRBV7-3 and TRBJ2-2; 7 bases match TRBD1. The CDR3 has 15 residues. Losses at the gene ends were 5 bases for V and 2 bases for J; bases not matched to a gene: 5. The germline V gene has CDR1 SGHTA and CDR2 FQGTGA. In DNA form, the CDR3 reads TGTGCCAGCAGCCCAGGACAGGACAACACCGGGGAGCTGTTTTTT. Protein product: CASSPGQDNTGELFF.

The chain links TRBV29-1 to TRBJ2-1; 11 nucleotides align to TRBD2. The CDR3 totals 17 residues. Germline CDR1 is SQVTM and CDR2 is ANQGSEA. V gave up 4 bases and J gave up 8 bases; unmatched junction bases: 16. CDR3 in amino acids: CSVVRTSGLSILHEQFF. The CDR3 coding sequence is TGCAGCGTTGTAAGGACTAGCGGGTTGTCTATCCTCCATGAGCAGTTCTTC.

V gene TRBV19 combines with J gene TRBJ2-1, with D unresolved. This CDR3 is 12 amino acids long. The germline gives CDR1 LNHDA, CDR2 SQIVND (reference sequence). Trimming removed 4 bases at V and 3 bases at J, with 4 bases between. CDR3 in amino acids: CASSNYYNEQFF. Here the CDR3 DNA reads TGTGCCAGTAGTAACTACTACAATGAGCAGTTCTTC.

The chain carries TRBV7-9 and TRBJ2-5; D remains ambiguous. The CDR3 has 14 residues. Per germline, CDR1 SEHNR and CDR2 FQNEAQ (reference sequence). The V end was cut by 5 bases, the J end by 3 bases, with 13 bases between. The CDR3 here is CASSPYWSEETQYF. CDR3 coding DNA: TGTGCCAGCAGCCCATATTGGAGTGAAGAGACCCAGTACTTC.

This clonotype was counted a few times. The J gene is TRBJ2-1, the V gene TRBV7-9, with 9 nucleotides matching TRBD2. Germline lookup yields CDR1 SEHNR and CDR2 FQNEAQ (reference sequence). This CDR3 has 15 residues. After removal of 6 bases from V and 4 bases from J, the junction contained 7 bases not matched to a gene. The CDR3 DNA reads as TGTGCCAGCAGAAGCGCGGGGGGGCCGTACAATGAGCAGTTCTTC. This gives the protein CASRSAGGPYNEQFF.

The chain uses TRBV7-3 and TRBJ1-6; D gene uncertain. Trimming stripped 4 bases from V and 4 bases from J, with 8 bases between. Germline V lookup: CDR1 SGHTA, CDR2 FQGTGA. This CDR3 region has 14 residues. CDR3 sequence reads: CASSSDGYNSPLHF. The CDR3 coding sequence is TGTGCCAGCAGCTCTGACGGGTATAATTCACCCCTCCACTTT.

The chain uses TRBV28 and TRBJ1-1; D is ambiguous. Per the germline V gene, CDR1 is MDHEN and CDR2 is SYDVKM. There are 14 residues in the CDR3. Trimming stripped 3 bases from V and 3 bases from J, with 11 bases between. The CDR3 is CASSFAGGHTEAFF. The DNA for the CDR3 is TGTGCCAGCAGTTTCGCGGGAGGCCACACTGAAGCTTTCTTT.

The rearrangement links TRBV7-9 to TRBJ1-5; weak D call: TRBD1 (5 bases). The CDR3 covers 16 residues. Germline CDR1 is SEHNR and CDR2 is FQNEAQ (reference sequence). Trimming removed 0 bases at V and 1 base at J, with 10 bases between. The DNA for the CDR3 is TGTGCCAGCAGCTTAGCGGGGGGGAGAAGCAATCAGCCCCAGCATTTT. Amino acid sequence: CASSLAGGRSNQPQHF.

This clonotype was seen at least ten times. The genes are TRBV4-2 and TRBJ1-2; 8 positions match TRBD1. Germline lookup yields CDR1 LGHNA and CDR2 YNFKEQ. V shed 3 bases and J 1 base; nucleotides not matched to a gene: 7. The CDR3 consists of 16 residues. Written as DNA, the CDR3 is TGTGCCAGCAGCCAGGTCGGGACAGGCGATAACTATGGCTACACCTTC. Translation: CASSQVGTGDNYGYTF.

This chain links TRBV4-3 with TRBJ1-1; 7 bases map to TRBD1. With V trimmed by 4 bases and J by 8 bases, 4 bases remained unmatched. The germline gives CDR1 LGHNA, CDR2 YSLEER. CDR3 length: 12 residues. Written as DNA, the CDR3 is TGCGCCAGCAGCCGAGGGACAGCCGAAGCTTTCTTT. This codes for CASSRGTAEAFF.

This clonotype was counted a few times. The rearrangement links TRBV7-2 to TRBJ2-3; the match to TRBD2 covers 10 bases. The length of the CDR3 is 14 residues. J gave up 11 bases and V 6 bases, and 11 bases lay outside the gene matches. Germline V gene data show CDR1 as SGHTA and CDR2 as FQGNSA. The CDR3 region is CASRLAGASGVQYF. The DNA of the CDR3 is TGTGCCAGCAGGCTAGCGGGGGCCTCCGGTGTGCAGTATTTT. Combining the CDR3 with reference TRBV7-2 and TRBJ2-3 gives the whole variable domain GAGVSQSPSNKVTEKGKDVELRCDPISGHTALYWYRQSLGQGLEFLIYFQGNSAPDKSGLPSDRFSAERTGGSVSTLTIQRTQQEDSAVYLCASRLAGASGVQYFGPGTRLTVL.

The chain uses TRBV7-2 and TRBJ2-3, with a tentative D call TRBD2 (7 bases). The CDR3 runs 15 residues. V gave up 2 bases and J gave up 3 bases, with 12 bases separating them. Germline values: CDR1 SGHTA, CDR2 FQGNSA. In DNA form, the CDR3 reads TGTGCCAGCAGCTTACTGGGGGGGGCAACAGATACGCAGTATTTT. Amino acids: CASSLLGGATDTQYF.

This clonotype was counted many times. The gene calls are TRBV29-1 and TRBJ1-5, with D possibly TRBD1 on 6 matching bases. Germline CDR1 SQVTM, CDR2 ANQGSEA. CDR3 length: 16 amino acids. The V end was cut by 5 bases, the J end by 7 bases, with 24 bases between. As DNA, the CDR3 is TGCAGCGTTTCTCGCGGGACCGCGAAGGGGGACCAGCCCCAGCATTTT. This codes for CSVSRGTAKGDQPQHF.

This clonotype has just a few counts. This chain joins TRBV12-3 or TRBV12-4 and TRBJ2-1, with D possibly matching TRBD1 (5 bases). V dropped 8 bases and J dropped 7 bases, with 6 bases sitting between them. The CDR3 consists of 10 residues. The DNA of the CDR3 is TGTGCCAGCCAGGGAAATGAGCAGTTCTTC. Translated: CASQGNEQFF.

There are a few counts of this clonotype. J is TRBJ2-1 and V is TRBV4-3, with TRBD1 as a possible D gene (5 bases). The CDR3 sequence is 19 residues long. The V end was cut by 0 bases, the J end by 5 bases, with 23 bases between. CDR1 is LGHNA and CDR2 is YSLEER in the germline V gene. The CDR3 is CASSQDLRFGFRADNEQFF. CDR3 in DNA: TGCGCCAGCAGCCAAGATCTCCGATTCGGCTTCAGGGCGGACAATGAGCAGTTCTTC.

This clonotype was seen repeatedly, ten times or more. V and J are TRBV12-3 or TRBV12-4 and TRBJ2-5, with 9 positions matching TRBD1. The V segment lost 5 bases and the J segment 5 bases; nucleotides outside the gene matches: 12. The CDR3 length is 16 residues. The CDR3 DNA reads as TGTGCCAGCAGTCCCGGACAGGGGCCATTGGTGGAGACCCAGTACTTC. Encoded protein: CASSPGQGPLVETQYF.